The rows below give T cell receptor beta chains drawn from one sample of a study of graft-versus-host responses after intestinal transplantation. This table comes from immunoSEQ multiplex PCR, and its TCRdb copy is limited to in-frame clones, with some not included. The sample contains 80,000 to 100,000 clones, roughly 90% of which appear only once. These receptors are not linked to any known antigen. Sequencing used unstimulated CD4+ T cells sorted from spleen or lymph node cells, obtained before intestinal transplant. These receptors came from a human donor who received an intestinal transplant. CDR3s include the opening cysteine and the closing phenylalanine or tryptophan. The order of the fields is D gene, J gene, V gene, clone size, CDR3 protein, CDR3 DNA. The D gene is left open where the match is weak. A clone size is listed for some rows: how often the clone was seen (once, few, many), or a class if it is expanded.

NA | TRBJ1-5 | TRBV10-3 | NA | CAISDQQISNQPQHF | TGTGCCATCAGTGACCAACAGATTAGCAATCAGCCCCAGCATTTT
TRBD1 | TRBJ1-3 | TRBV10-3 | NA | CAISPGGIRSGNTIYF | TGTGCCATCAGTCCAGGGGGCATTCGATCTGGAAACACCATATATTTT
TRBD1 | TRBJ1-3 | TRBV6-5 | NA | CASSTGTGVGNTIYF | TGTGCCAGCAGTACCGGGACAGGGGTCGGAAACACCATATATTTT
TRBD1 | TRBJ1-4 | TRBV10-2 | NA | CASSGHTGGWEKLFF | TGCGCCAGCAGTGGTCATACAGGGGGATGGGAAAAACTGTTTTTT
NA | TRBJ2-2 | TRBV12-5 | NA | CASGLGTRNTGELFF | TGTGCTAGTGGTTTGGGGACAAGAAACACCGGGGAGCTGTTTTTT
TRBD2 | TRBJ2-1 | TRBV25-1 | NA | CASSPAGSNEQFF | TGTGCCAGTTCCCCAGCGGGGAGCAATGAGCAGTTCTTC
TRBD1 | TRBJ1-6 | TRBV4-1 | few | CASSQDEGGRSSYNSPLHF | TGCGCCAGCAGCCAAGATGAAGGGGGCCGGAGCTCCTATAATTCACCCCTCCACTTT
TRBD1 | TRBJ1-4 | TRBV5-8 | NA | CASSYSPGTGGSEKLFF | TGTGCCAGCAGCTACAGTCCCGGGACAGGGGGAAGTGAAAAACTGTTTTTT
NA | TRBJ1-6 | TRBV6-5 | few | CASSSSYSGAPLHF | TGTGCCAGCAGTTCATCCTACTCAGGGGCACCCCTCCACTTT
NA | TRBJ2-7 | TRBV5-1 | NA | CASSLAPGYYEQYF | TGCGCCAGCAGCTTGGCGCCAGGGTACTACGAGCAGTACTTC
TRBD1 | TRBJ2-7 | TRBV18 | NA | CASSPGTGAEQYF | TGTGCCAGCTCACCAGGGACAGGGGCCGAGCAGTACTTC
TRBD1 | TRBJ1-6 | TRBV19 | NA | CASRPGQGYSPLHF | TGTGCCAGTAGACCGGGACAGGGTTATTCACCCCTCCACTTT
NA | TRBJ2-7 | TRBV5-8 | NA | CASSLGPGSPAEQYF | TGTGCCAGCAGCTTGGGGCCGGGGTCACCCGCCGAGCAGTACTTC
NA | TRBJ1-5 | TRBV27 | NA | CASMGAMNQPQHF | TGTGCCAGCATGGGGGCGATGAATCAGCCCCAGCATTTT
NA | TRBJ1-1 | TRBV19 | NA | CASSPAVMNTEAFF | TGTGCCAGTAGTCCCGCAGTAATGAACACTGAAGCTTTCTTT
TRBD2 | TRBJ2-7 | TRBV7-6 | NA | CASSPAGTRGLAGETSYEQYF | TGTGCCAGCAGCCCCGCCGGGACAAGAGGACTAGCGGGGGAGACATCCTACGAGCAGTACTTC
NA | TRBJ2-3 | TRBV21-1 | NA | CASSNRDRWAHTQYF | TGTGCCAGCAGCAATCGGGACAGGTGGGCACATACGCAGTATTTT
NA | TRBJ1-6 | TRBV6-5 | NA | CASRDSHSYNSPLHF | TGTGCCAGTAGGGACTCCCACTCCTATAATTCACCCCTCCACTTT
NA | TRBJ1-1 | TRBV7-8 | NA | CASSPPPVGRTEAFF | TGTGCCAGCAGCCCCCCTCCCGTGGGCCGCACTGAAGCTTTCTTT
NA | TRBJ2-1 | TRBV11-3 | NA | CASSQGVAIEQFF | TGTGCCAGCAGCCAAGGGGTAGCCATTGAGCAGTTCTTC
NA | TRBJ1-5 | TRBV10-3 | NA | CAISDGPDQPQHF | TGTGCCATCAGTGATGGGCCGGATCAGCCCCAGCATTTT
NA | TRBJ2-7 | TRBV6-5 | NA | CASSGQSYSYEQYF | TGTGCCAGCAGCGGACAGAGCTACTCCTACGAGCAGTACTTC
NA | TRBJ2-3 | TRBV5-6 | NA | CASSRRVGVWGDVQYF | TGTGCCAGCAGCCGAAGAGTAGGGGTCTGGGGCGATGTGCAGTATTTT
NA | TRBJ1-1 | TRBV6-5 | NA | CASRSSNLNTEAFF | TGTGCCAGCAGGAGTTCCAATTTGAACACTGAAGCTTTCTTT
TRBD1 | TRBJ2-7 | TRBV2 | NA | CASSEIGTGREQYF | TGTGCCAGCAGTGAGATAGGGACAGGAAGAGAGCAGTACTTC
NA | TRBJ2-3 | TRBV10-3 | NA | CAISESGPPADTQYF | TGTGCCATCAGTGAGTCGGGGCCCCCGGCAGATACGCAGTATTTT
NA | TRBJ1-5 | TRBV5-5 | NA | CASSLGQGPQPQHF | TGTGCCAGCAGCTTAGGGCAGGGGCCTCAGCCCCAGCATTTT
NA | TRBJ1-4 | TRBV19 | once | CASTTGGSNEKLFF | TGTGCCAGTACCACGGGGGGGAGTAATGAAAAACTGTTTTTT
NA | TRBJ2-1 | TRBV2 | NA | CASVQGTGNEQFF | TGTGCCAGCGTACAGGGTACTGGCAATGAGCAGTTCTTC
NA | TRBJ1-2 | TRBV9 | NA | CASSLGQPNYGYTF | TGTGCCAGCAGCCTAGGACAGCCTAACTATGGCTACACCTTC
TRBD1 | TRBJ2-7 | TRBV2 | once | CASSRTGRGYEQYF | TGTGCCAGCAGTCGGACAGGGAGAGGGTACGAGCAGTACTTC
NA | TRBJ2-1 | TRBV7-8 | NA | CASSFRDLNEQFF | TGTGCCAGCAGCTTCCGGGACTTGAATGAGCAGTTCTTC
NA | TRBJ2-5 | TRBV11-2 | NA | CASRRRVVETQYF | TGTGCCAGCAGAAGGAGGGTCGTCGAGACCCAGTACTTC
NA | TRBJ1-1 | TRBV5-4 | NA | CASSWKGVQGTEAFF | TGTGCCAGCAGCTGGAAGGGGGTGCAAGGCACTGAAGCTTTCTTT
NA | TRBJ1-2 | TRBV6-6 | NA | CAMRGFNYGYTF | TGTGCGATGAGGGGGTTCAACTATGGCTACACCTTC
NA | TRBJ2-6 | TRBV6-5 | NA | CASRPQVSGANVLTF | TGTGCCAGCAGACCCCAGGTCTCTGGGGCCAACGTCCTGACTTTC
TRBD1 | TRBJ1-4 | TRBV6-1 | NA | CASLGLQGGKLFF | TGTGCCAGCCTGGGCCTACAGGGGGGAAAACTGTTTTTT
TRBD2 | TRBJ2-1 | TRBV7-8 | NA | CASSLGKTSATDNEQFF | TGTGCCAGCAGCTTAGGAAAGACTAGCGCAACTGACAATGAGCAGTTCTTC
TRBD2 | TRBJ2-1 | TRBV4-2 | NA | CASSQRERGEKEQFF | TGTGCCAGCAGCCAAAGGGAGCGGGGGGAAAAAGAGCAGTTCTTC
NA | TRBJ1-2 | TRBV4-1 | NA | CASSSNPRDKAYGYTF | TGCGCCAGCAGCTCCAACCCCCGGGACAAAGCCTATGGCTACACCTTC
NA | TRBJ2-7 | TRBV6-1 | once | CASSEARAYEQYF | TGTGCCAGCAGTGAAGCGCGAGCGTACGAGCAGTACTTC
TRBD1 | TRBJ1-6 | TRBV5-1 | once | CASTPGQNNSPLHF | TGCGCCAGCACCCCGGGACAGAATAATTCACCCCTCCACTTT
TRBD1 | TRBJ1-2 | TRBV5-1 | NA | CASSLGGTGGERGYTF | TGCGCCAGCAGCTTGGGAGGGACAGGGGGCGAACGTGGCTACACCTTC
NA | TRBJ1-5 | TRBV7-7 | NA | CASPSRQPQHF | TGTGCTAGCCCTAGCCGGCAGCCCCAGCATTTT
TRBD1 | TRBJ1-1 | TRBV7-9 | NA | CASSPPQGAGPFPTEAFF | TGTGCCAGCAGCCCTCCACAGGGGGCCGGCCCGTTCCCCACCGAAGCTTTCTTT
NA | TRBJ1-1 | TRBV19 | NA | CASSMGGTFTEAFF | TGTGCCAGTAGTATGGGGGGGACATTCACTGAAGCTTTCTTT
TRBD1 | TRBJ1-2 | TRBV29-1 | few | CSVERDSYGYTF | TGCAGCGTCGAAAGGGACAGCTATGGCTACACCTTC
TRBD1 | TRBJ1-2 | TRBV9 | once | CASSPHRTGNGYTF | TGTGCCAGCAGCCCCCATCGGACAGGGAATGGCTACACCTTC
TRBD1 | TRBJ1-2 | TRBV5-8 | NA | CASSFDGTAALYGYTF | TGTGCCAGCAGCTTCGACGGGACAGCCGCCTTATATGGCTACACCTTC
TRBD1 | TRBJ2-1 | TRBV10-3 | once | CAIGNRDREDEQFF | TGTGCCATCGGAAACCGGGACAGGGAAGATGAGCAGTTCTTC
TRBD1 | TRBJ1-2 | TRBV4-1 | NA | CASSQDHRGGLDNYGYTF | TGCGCCAGCAGCCAAGACCACAGGGGGGGATTGGATAACTATGGCTACACCTTC
TRBD2 | TRBJ2-4 | TRBV6-5 | NA | CASRGGEDGNIQYF | TGTGCCAGCAGGGGGGGGGAAGATGGAAACATTCAGTACTTC
NA | TRBJ1-5 | TRBV6-6 | once | CASSYSYQGNQPQHF | TGTGCCAGCAGTTACTCGTATCAGGGGAATCAGCCCCAGCATTTT
TRBD1 | TRBJ2-7 | TRBV10-3 | NA | CAISPDRGEQYF | TGTGCCATCAGTCCCGACAGGGGCGAGCAGTACTTC
TRBD1 | TRBJ1-2 | TRBV7-9 | NA | CASSTSRQGGSGYTF | TGTGCCAGCAGCACCAGTAGACAGGGGGGCAGTGGCTACACCTTC